This T cell receptor beta chain was obtained from a study of glioma-infiltrating T cells. Study context: Samples included WHO grade II oligodendrogliomas or astrocytomas and initial-diagnosis grade IV glioblastomas. Target coverage was about 4.5- to 10-fold for some 1 million blood T cells. General observations from the study: Tissue-blood divergence was below expectation in non-neoplastic patients, above in gliomas.

TCR alpha and beta CDR3 regions were amplified from RNA using iRepertoire nested multiplex PCR. Using its own MiXCR run on the multiplex PCR reads, TCRdb lists one record per CDR3 protein. The table lists roughly 350,000 distinct CDR3 sequences, roughly 41% of them singletons. The germline gives CDR1 SGHVS, CDR2 FNYEAQ. This CDR3 spans 16 amino acids. V dropped 5 bases and J dropped 3; count of bases not matched to a gene: 10. This clonotype has only one observation. Its target is not known. The V call is TRBV7-6, the J call TRBJ2-7, with TRBD1 identical over 10 bases. The material sequenced was glioma tissue, nonneoplastic brain tissue, or PBMCs (not recorded which). This receptor was obtained from a human donor with low-grade glioma or glioblastoma, undergoing nonglioma brain surgery, or in good health (not recorded which). The CDR3 nucleotides are TGTGCCAGCAGCCCTAGGGGACAGGGGAATGACTACGAGCAGTACTTC. This translates into CASSPRGQGNDYEQYF.